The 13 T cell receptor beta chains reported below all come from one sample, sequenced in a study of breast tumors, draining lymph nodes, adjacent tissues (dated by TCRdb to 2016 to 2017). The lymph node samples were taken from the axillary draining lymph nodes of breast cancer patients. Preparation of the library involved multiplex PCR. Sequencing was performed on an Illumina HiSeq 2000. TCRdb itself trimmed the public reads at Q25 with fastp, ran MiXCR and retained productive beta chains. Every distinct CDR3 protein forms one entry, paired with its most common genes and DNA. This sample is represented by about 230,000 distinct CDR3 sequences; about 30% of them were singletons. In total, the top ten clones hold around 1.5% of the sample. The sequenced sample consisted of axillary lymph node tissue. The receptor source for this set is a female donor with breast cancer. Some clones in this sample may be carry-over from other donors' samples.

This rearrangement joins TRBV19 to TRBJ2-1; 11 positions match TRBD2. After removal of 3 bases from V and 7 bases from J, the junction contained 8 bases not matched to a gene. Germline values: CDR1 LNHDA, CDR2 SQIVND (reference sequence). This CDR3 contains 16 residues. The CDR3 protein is CASSILAGGAGNEQFF. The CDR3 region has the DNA TGTGCCAGTAGTATTCTAGCGGGGGGCGCGGGAAATGAGCAGTTCTTC.

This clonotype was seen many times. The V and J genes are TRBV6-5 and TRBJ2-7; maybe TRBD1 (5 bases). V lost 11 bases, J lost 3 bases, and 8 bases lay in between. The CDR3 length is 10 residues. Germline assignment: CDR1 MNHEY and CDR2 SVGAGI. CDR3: CAAGHYEQYF. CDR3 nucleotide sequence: TGTGCCGCAGGGCACTACGAGCAGTACTTC.

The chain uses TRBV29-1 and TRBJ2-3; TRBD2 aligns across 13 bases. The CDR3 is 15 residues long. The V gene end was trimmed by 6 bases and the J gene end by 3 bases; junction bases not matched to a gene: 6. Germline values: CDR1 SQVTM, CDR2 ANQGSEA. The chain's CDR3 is CSVGTLAGGTDTQYF. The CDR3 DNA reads TGCAGCGTGGGTACACTAGCGGGAGGGACAGATACGCAGTATTTT.

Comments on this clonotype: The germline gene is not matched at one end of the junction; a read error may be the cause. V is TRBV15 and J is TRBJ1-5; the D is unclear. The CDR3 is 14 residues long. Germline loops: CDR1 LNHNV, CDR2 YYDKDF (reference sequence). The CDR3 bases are TGTGCCACCAGCAAAGCGGAGACTGGTCAGCCCGAGCATTTT. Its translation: CATSKAETGQPEHF. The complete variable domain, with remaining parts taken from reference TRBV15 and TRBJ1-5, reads DAMVIQNPRYQVTQFGKPVTLSCSQTLNHNVMYWYQQKSSQAPKLLFHYYDKDFNNEADTPDNFQSRRPNTSFCFLDIRSPGLGDTAMYLCATSKAETGQPEHFGDGTRLSIL.

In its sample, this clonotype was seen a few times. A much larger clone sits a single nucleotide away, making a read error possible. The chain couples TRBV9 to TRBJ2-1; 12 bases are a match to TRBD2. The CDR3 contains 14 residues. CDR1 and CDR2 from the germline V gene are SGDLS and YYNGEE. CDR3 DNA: TGTGCCAGCAGCCTACTAGCGGGAGGCAATGAGCAGTCCTTC. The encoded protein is CASSLLAGGNEQSF.

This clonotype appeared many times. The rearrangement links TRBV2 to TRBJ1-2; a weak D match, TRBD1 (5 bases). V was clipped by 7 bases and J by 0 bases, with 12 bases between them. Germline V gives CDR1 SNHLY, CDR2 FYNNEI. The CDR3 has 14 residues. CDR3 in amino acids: CASTLGETNYGYTF. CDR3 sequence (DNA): TGTGCCAGCACTTTAGGGGAAACTAACTATGGCTACACCTTC.

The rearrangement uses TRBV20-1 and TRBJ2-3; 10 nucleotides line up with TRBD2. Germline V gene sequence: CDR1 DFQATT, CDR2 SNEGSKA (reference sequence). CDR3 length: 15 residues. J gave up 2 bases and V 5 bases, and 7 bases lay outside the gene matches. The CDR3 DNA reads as TGCAGTGCTTCCTGGACTAGCGGCCTCACAGATACGCAGTATTTT. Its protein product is CSASWTSGLTDTQYF.

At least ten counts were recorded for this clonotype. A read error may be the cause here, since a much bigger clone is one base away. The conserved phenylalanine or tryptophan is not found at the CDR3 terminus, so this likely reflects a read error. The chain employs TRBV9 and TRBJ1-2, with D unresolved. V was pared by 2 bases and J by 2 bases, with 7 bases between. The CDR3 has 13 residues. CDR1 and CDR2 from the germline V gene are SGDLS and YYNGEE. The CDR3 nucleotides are TGTGCCAGCAGCGTTTCGGGGAACTATGGCTACACCTCC. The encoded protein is CASSVSGNYGYTS.

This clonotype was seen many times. The CDR3: CASSLGQGGNNQPQHF. The CDR3 DNA is TGTGCCAGCAGTTTAGGGCAGGGCGGGAACAATCAGCCCCAGCATTTT. The V call is TRBV12-3 or TRBV12-4, the J call TRBJ1-5; a possible D gene is TRBD1 (5 bases). CDR3 length equals 16 residues. V shed 1 base and J shed 3 bases, with 13 bases lying between them.

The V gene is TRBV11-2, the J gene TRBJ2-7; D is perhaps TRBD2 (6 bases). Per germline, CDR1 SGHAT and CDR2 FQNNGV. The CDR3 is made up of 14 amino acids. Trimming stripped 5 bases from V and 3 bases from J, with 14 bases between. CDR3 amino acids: CASSTSSESYEQYF. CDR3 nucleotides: TGTGCCAGCAGCACGTCTAGCGAGAGCTACGAGCAGTACTTC. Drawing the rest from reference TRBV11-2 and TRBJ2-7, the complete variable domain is EAGVAQSPRYKIIEKRQSVAFWCNPISGHATLYWYQQILGQGPKLLIQFQNNGVVDDSQLPKDRFSAERLKGVDSTLKIQPAKLEDSAVYLCASSTSSESYEQYFGPGTRLTVT.

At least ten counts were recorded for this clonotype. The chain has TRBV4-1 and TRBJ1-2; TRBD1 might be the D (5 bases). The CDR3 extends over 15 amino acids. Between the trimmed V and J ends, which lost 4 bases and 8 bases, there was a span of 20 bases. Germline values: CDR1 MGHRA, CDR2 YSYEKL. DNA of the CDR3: TGCGCCAGCAGCCCCCCGCTGGGGGGTTCGGGCGGCTACACCTTC. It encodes CASSPPLGGSGGYTF.

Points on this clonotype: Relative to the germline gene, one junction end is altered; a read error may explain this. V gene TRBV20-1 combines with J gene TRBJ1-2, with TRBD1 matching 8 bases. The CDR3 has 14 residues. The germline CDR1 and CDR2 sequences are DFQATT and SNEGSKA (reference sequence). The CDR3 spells CSTSDPGQGAGYTF. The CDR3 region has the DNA TGCAGTACTAGCGATCCCGGACAGGGAGCTGGCTACACCTTC.

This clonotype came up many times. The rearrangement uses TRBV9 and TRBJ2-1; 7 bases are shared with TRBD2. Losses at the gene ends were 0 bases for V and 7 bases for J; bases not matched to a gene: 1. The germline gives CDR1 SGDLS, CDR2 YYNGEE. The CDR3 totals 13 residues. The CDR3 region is CASSVDGRNEQFF. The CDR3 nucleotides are TGTGCCAGCAGCGTAGACGGGAGGAATGAGCAGTTCTTC. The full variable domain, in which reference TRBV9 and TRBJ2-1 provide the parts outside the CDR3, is DSGVTQTPKHLITATGQRVTLRCSPRSGDLSVYWYQQSLDQGLQFLIQYYNGEERAKGNILERFSAQQFPDLHSELNLSSLELGDSALYFCASSVDGRNEQFFGPGTRLTVL.